The 28 T cell receptor beta chains below come from one sample, sequenced in a study of cytomegalovirus exposure and HLA in healthy donors. The primer mix had 60 Vbeta and 13 Jbeta primers. Some clones are missing from TCRdb's copy, which holds only in-frame ones; the method was immunoSEQ multiplex PCR. The sample table sets out about 110,000 clones. The source material was PBMCs. The receptors here all came from a man aged 25 to 40 in good health and CMV-seronegative.

V usage is TRBV7-2 and J usage is TRBJ2-1; D gene ambiguous. Trimming stripped 5 bases from V and 4 bases from J, with 12 bases between. The CDR3 runs 14 residues. Germline CDR1 reads SGHTA; CDR2 reads FQGNSA. CDR3 DNA: TGTGCCAGCAGCCCTTCAGGCGTTTACAATGAGCAGTTCTTC. This sequence encodes CASSPSGVYNEQFF.

The chain links TRBV27 to TRBJ1-2; the match to TRBD1 covers 7 bases. The CDR3 has 17 amino acids. V lost 5 bases and J lost 5; bases outside the gene matches: 17. CDR1 is MNHEY, CDR2 SMNVEV, per germline (reference sequence). As DNA, the CDR3 is TGTGCCAGCAGTCCCAGGACAGGTGGACCCACCCCTTATGGCTACACCTTC. Protein product: CASSPRTGGPTPYGYTF.

The chain uses TRBV19 and TRBJ2-3, with D hard to call. The CDR3 is made up of 16 amino acids. Germline V gives CDR1 LNHDA, CDR2 SQIVND (reference sequence). The V end was cut by 3 bases, the J end by 1 base, with 14 bases between. The CDR3 DNA follows: TGTGCCAGTAGTATTTTTAAGTCTACCCGCACAGATACGCAGTATTTT. Its translation: CASSIFKSTRTDTQYF.

The V gene is TRBV29-1, the J gene TRBJ1-5; D possibly corresponds to TRBD1 (5 bases). This CDR3 has 13 amino acids. The V end lost 7 bases, the J end lost 7 bases, and 17 bases lay between the germline ends. Per germline, CDR1 SQVTM and CDR2 ANQGSEA. CDR3 region: CSASQGAKQPQHF. CDR3 nucleotide sequence: TGCAGCGCTAGTCAAGGGGCCAAACAGCCCCAGCATTTT. Combining the CDR3 with reference TRBV29-1 and TRBJ1-5 gives the whole variable domain SAVISQKPSRDICQRGTSLTIQCQVDSQVTMMFWYRQQPGQSLTLIATANQGSEATYESGFVIDKFPISRPNLTFSTLTVSNMSPEDSSIYLCSASQGAKQPQHFGDGTRLSIL.

J is TRBJ1-5 and V is TRBV27; no definite D call. The CDR3 length is 14 residues. V was trimmed by 3 bases and J by 6 bases, leaving 12 bases between them. Germline CDR1 reads MNHEY; CDR2 reads SMNVEV (reference sequence). The CDR3 DNA reads as TGTGCCAGCAGTTTGATCCGGGGAGGTCAGCCCCAGCATTTT. The encoded protein is CASSLIRGGQPQHF.

V is TRBV6-5 and J is TRBJ1-1; D call uncertain. V gave up 7 bases and J gave up 4 bases, with 7 bases separating them. The CDR3 spans 11 residues. Per the germline V gene, CDR1 is MNHEY and CDR2 is SVGAGI. DNA of the CDR3: TGTGCCAGCACCCGAGGCACTGAAGCTTTCTTT. Its protein is CASTRGTEAFF.

The V call is TRBV5-1, the J call TRBJ1-1; D is possibly TRBD1 (6 bases). This CDR3 has 16 amino acids. V dropped 3 bases and J dropped 1 base, with 16 bases sitting between them. Germline-derived CDR1 and CDR2 are SGHRS and YFSETQ. The CDR3 nucleotides read TGCGCCAGCAGCTCCCGACCCCAGGGGACGAACACTGAAGCTTTCTTT. Amino acids: CASSSRPQGTNTEAFF.

This rearrangement joins TRBV2 to TRBJ1-5; a weak D match, TRBD1 (5 bases). CDR1 is SNHLY and CDR2 is FYNNEI in the germline V gene. The CDR3 covers 16 residues. The ends were cut back, 4 bases at V and 0 bases at J, with 13 bases in the middle. The CDR3 here is CASSAGVSVSNQPQHF. CDR3 nucleotides: TGTGCCAGCAGTGCGGGGGTCTCAGTTAGCAATCAGCCCCAGCATTTT. Filled out from reference TRBV2 and TRBJ1-5, the complete variable domain reads EPEVTQTPSHQVTQMGQEVILRCVPISNHLYFYWYRQILGQKVEFLVSFYNNEISEKSEIFDDQFSVERPDGSNFTLKIRSTKLEDSAMYFCASSAGVSVSNQPQHFGDGTRLSIL.

J is TRBJ1-2 and V is TRBV6-1, with 8 bases that match TRBD1. Germline values: CDR1 MNHNS, CDR2 SASEGT. The ends lost 6 bases at V and 4 bases at J; junction bases unmatched: 10. The CDR3 is made up of 15 amino acids. The DNA for the CDR3 is TGTGCCAGCAGGGTAGACAGGGGAAACGCCTATGGCTACACCTTC. It translates to CASRVDRGNAYGYTF.

The rearrangement uses TRBV5-1 and TRBJ2-7, with 8 bases identical to TRBD2. The CDR3 is 16 amino acids. Germline-derived CDR1 and CDR2 are SGHRS and YFSETQ. V was clipped by 4 bases and J by 2 bases; unmatched bases: 11. CDR3 bases: TGCGCCAGCAGCACTACGAGGGCGGGGGGTACCTACGAGCAGTACTTC. Protein sequence: CASSTTRAGGTYEQYF.

The chain combines TRBV9 with TRBJ1-2; 12 bases agree with TRBD1. The CDR3 contains 16 residues. Trimming cost V 5 bases and J 2 bases; bases outside gene matches: 7. CDR1 and CDR2 (germline): SGDLS, YYNGEE. The DNA of the CDR3 is TGTGCCAGCAGACCCAACGGGACAGGGGGCAACTATGGCTACACCTTC. Encoded protein: CASRPNGTGGNYGYTF.

The genes are TRBV5-1 and TRBJ2-1; D is ambiguous. Per the germline V gene, CDR1 is SGHRS and CDR2 is YFSETQ. V was cut by 0 bases and J by 0 bases, with 7 bases left in between. The CDR3 runs to 15 residues. The CDR3 nucleotides read TGCGCCAGCAGCTTGGGGGCCCGCTCCTACAATGAGCAGTTCTTC. Translation gives CASSLGARSYNEQFF.

J is TRBJ2-3 and V is TRBV7-8, with 8 bases lining up with TRBD1. The CDR3 is made up of 14 amino acids. Germline loops: CDR1 SGHVS, CDR2 FQNEAQ. After removal of 8 bases from V and 0 bases from J, the junction contained 4 bases not matched to a gene. This CDR3 reads CASLGDRSTDTQYF. CDR3 coding DNA: TGTGCCAGCCTCGGGGACAGGAGCACAGATACGCAGTATTTT.

The gene calls are TRBV5-5 and TRBJ2-2, with D possibly being TRBD1 (6 bases). CDR3 length equals 18 residues. Trimming took 2 bases from V and 4 from J, leaving 21 bases between them. Looked up from germline, CDR1 is SGHKS and CDR2 is YYEKEE (reference sequence). Here the CDR3 reads CASSFSNPGTHSTGELFF. The CDR3 DNA is TGTGCCAGCAGCTTTTCTAACCCCGGGACACACTCCACCGGGGAGCTGTTTTTT.

CDR3 sequence: CASTLGPFPGETQYF. The CDR3 DNA sequence: TGTGCCAGCACCCTTGGACCGTTTCCGGGGGAGACCCAGTACTTC. The V call is TRBV6-5, the J call TRBJ2-5; the D gene is possibly TRBD2 (5 bases). The V gene's germline CDR1 is MNHEY and CDR2 SVGAGI. This CDR3 spans 15 amino acids. Trimming cost V 7 bases and J 5 bases, with 20 bases left between them.

The J gene is TRBJ1-5, the V gene TRBV2; 7 bases fit TRBD1. Germline V CDR1 and CDR2: SNHLY, FYNNEI. The CDR3 loop spans 14 amino acids. Trimming took 6 bases from V and 7 from J; bases not matched to a gene: 9. The DNA of the CDR3 is TGTGCCAGCAGGGCCGACAGGGCGAAGCAGCCCCAGCATTTT. This translates into CASRADRAKQPQHF.

This sequence joins TRBV5-1 and TRBJ1-1; D unresolved. Germline V gene lookup returns CDR1 SGHRS and CDR2 YFSETQ. The CDR3 has 11 residues. Trimming stripped 1 base from V and 7 bases from J, with 5 bases between. CDR3 loop: CASSLRGEAFF. The DNA for the CDR3 is TGCGCCAGCAGCTTGCGGGGTGAAGCTTTCTTT.

This chain links TRBV10-3 with TRBJ2-2; the match to TRBD1 covers 9 bases. This CDR3 spans 15 amino acids. The V and J ends lost 4 bases and 3 bases, in that order; junction bases with no gene match: 3. Germline loops: CDR1 ENHRY, CDR2 SYGVKD. CDR3 in DNA: TGTGCCATCAGTGGCCGGGACAGGGACACCGGGGAGCTGTTTTTT. Its translation is CAISGRDRDTGELFF.

The rearrangement joins TRBV2 to TRBJ2-5; 10 positions match TRBD2. The ends lost 6 bases at V and 4 bases at J; junction bases unmatched: 8. The CDR3 runs to 15 residues. CDR1 and CDR2 from the germline V gene are SNHLY and FYNNEI. CDR3 region: CASRRVSGGPETQYF. CDR3 bases: TGTGCCAGCAGGAGGGTTAGCGGGGGGCCAGAGACCCAGTACTTC. The complete variable domain, with remaining parts taken from reference TRBV2 and TRBJ2-5, reads EPEVTQTPSHQVTQMGQEVILRCVPISNHLYFYWYRQILGQKVEFLVSFYNNEISEKSEIFDDQFSVERPDGSNFTLKIRSTKLEDSAMYFCASRRVSGGPETQYFGPGTRLLVL.

The chain has TRBV2 and TRBJ2-7; 12 positions match TRBD1. Germline V gene data show CDR1 as SNHLY and CDR2 as FYNNEI. The V gene end was trimmed by 5 bases and the J gene end by 5 bases; junction bases not matched to a gene: 7. The CDR3 runs 15 residues. The CDR3 DNA reads TGTGCCAGCAGTACCACCGGGACAGGGGGCAACGAGCAGTACTTC. Amino acids: CASSTTGTGGNEQYF.

V gene TRBV18 combines with J gene TRBJ1-1; D gene uncertain. The length of the CDR3 is 13 residues. With 6 bases removed from V and 7 bases from J, the gap between germline ends came to 15 bases. Germline CDR1 reads KGHSH; CDR2 reads LQKENI. The CDR3 sequence: CASSPRVLFEAFF. For the CDR3, the DNA is TGTGCCAGCTCCCCTCGGGTCCTCTTTGAAGCTTTCTTT. The whole variable domain, filled in from reference TRBV18 and TRBJ1-1, reads NAGVMQNPRHLVRRRGQEARLRCSPMKGHSHVYWYRQLPEEGLKFMVYLQKENIIDESGMPKERFSAEFPKEGPSILRIQQVVRGDSAAYFCASSPRVLFEAFFGQGTRLTVV.

The V gene is TRBV10-3, the J gene TRBJ1-2, with 12 bases lining up with TRBD1. The CDR3 is made up of 16 amino acids. The junction had 9 bases not matched to a gene; V was cut back by 3 bases and J by 7 bases. CDR1 is ENHRY and CDR2 is SYGVKD in the germline V gene. The DNA of the CDR3 is TGTGCCATCAGTGATCCTCAGGGACAGGGGGCATCTGGCTACACCTTC. This codes for CAISDPQGQGASGYTF.

The chain recombines TRBV5-4 with TRBJ1-1, with 7 bases that match TRBD1. This CDR3 comprises 13 residues. The V and J ends lost 4 bases and 4 bases, in that order; junction bases with no gene match: 4. Germline values: CDR1 SGHNT, CDR2 YYREEE (reference sequence). The CDR3, as DNA: TGTGCCAGCAGCATAGGGGGCGGCACTGAAGCTTTCTTT. Translating gives CASSIGGGTEAFF.

V gene TRBV7-7 combines with J gene TRBJ2-5, with D perhaps assigned TRBD1 or TRBD2 (5 bases each). The CDR3 is 14 residues long. The V gene's germline CDR1 is SSHAT and CDR2 FNYEAQ (reference sequence). Trimming cost V 5 bases and J 5 bases, with 15 bases left between them. Written as DNA, the CDR3 is TGTGCCAGCAGCCTAGGACATACGGGGGAGACCCAGTACTTC. Its translation: CASSLGHTGETQYF.

The rearrangement joins TRBV19 to TRBJ2-1; TRBD2 might be the D (6 bases). The CDR3 runs 20 residues. Germline V CDR1 and CDR2: LNHDA, SQIVND (reference sequence). Between the trimmed V and J ends, which lost 1 base and 0 bases, there was a span of 22 bases. CDR3 region: CASSIGVGGYGLSSYNEQFF. CDR3 in DNA: TGTGCCAGTAGTATAGGAGTGGGTGGTTACGGACTAAGCTCCTACAATGAGCAGTTCTTC.

The chain links TRBV6-5 to TRBJ2-7; 9 bases line up with TRBD1. This CDR3 comprises 14 residues. Germline V gene lookup returns CDR1 MNHEY and CDR2 SVGAGI. Unmatched junction bases numbered 7, after V lost 2 bases and J lost 8 bases. The CDR3 DNA is TGTGCCAGCAGTTACCGGGACAGGGTTAGCAAGCAGTACTTC. It translates to CASSYRDRVSKQYF.

CDR3 in DNA: TGTGCCAGCAGGCGAACCCCCTATGGCTACACCTTC. Protein: CASRRTPYGYTF. The chain combines TRBV28 with TRBJ1-2; D is ambiguous. V was pared by 6 bases and J by 4 bases, with 9 bases between. From germline, CDR1 is MDHEN and CDR2 SYDVKM. This CDR3 region has 12 residues.

This sequence joins TRBV7-2 and TRBJ1-5; TRBD1 is a possible D gene (6 bases). The ends were cut back, 5 bases at V and 5 bases at J, with 13 bases in the middle. This CDR3 is built from 14 residues. Germline values: CDR1 SGHTA, CDR2 FQGNSA. CDR3 protein: CASSTAQGYQPQHF. The CDR3 region has the DNA TGTGCCAGCAGCACTGCTCAGGGGTATCAGCCCCAGCATTTT.